This T cell receptor (beta chain) emerged from a study of blood T cell repertoires in COVID-19. Study details: Some COVID-19 samples were acute and others convalescent; all came from the United States, Italy and Spain. Sample material is recorded as cDNA or gDNA derived from T cells, B-cell-depleted T cells, or PBMCs.

Germline V lookup: CDR1 LNHDA, CDR2 SQIVND (reference sequence). V trimming: 3 bases; J trimming: 1 base; junction bases outside the gene matches: 3. The CDR3 is 14 residues long. Original handling: Researchers report that nucleated cell counts were estimated from reference gene primer amplification. Profiling relied on immunoSEQ multiplex PCR, and the TCRdb table lists in-frame clones only, not all of them. Clone size and V and J calls were adopted from that table, with D and trimming inferred from the DNA. The table lists approximately 130,000 clones, 70% to 90% of them singletons, with 9.5% to 15% in the top ten.

Input material: peripheral blood. This TCR derives from a human donor in a cohort sampled during active COVID-19. The chain combines TRBV19 with TRBJ2-7; TRBD1 matches 7 bases. The CDR3 DNA sequence: TGTGCCAGTAGTATCGGACAGGTTTCCTACGAGCAGTACTTC. Amino acid sequence: CASSIGQVSYEQYF.